The next 30 T cell receptor beta chains were all read from a single sample in a study of cytomegalovirus exposure and HLA in healthy donors. PCR was performed using 60 Vbeta and 13 Jbeta primers. Only in-frame clones appear in the TCRdb table, and some are missing; sequencing was by immunoSEQ multiplex PCR. This sample has nearly 95,000 clones, with 75% to 80% found just once. Sequenced sample: PBMCs. These receptors were taken from a woman in her thirties or forties in good health and CMV-seronegative.

By its share, this clone is medium-sized. The rearrangement links TRBV6-4 to TRBJ2-3; 9 positions agree with TRBD2. The J segment lost 4 bases and the V segment lost 0 bases, leaving 2 bases of the junction unmatched. The CDR3 totals 15 residues. Looked up from germline, CDR1 is MRHNA and CDR2 is SNTAGT. The CDR3 reads CASSDSRGGSDTQYF. The CDR3 DNA follows: TGTGCCAGCAGTGACTCGCGGGGGGGCTCAGATACGCAGTATTTT.

The chain links TRBV7-2 to TRBJ2-5, with D tentatively TRBD1 (6 bases). Germline CDR1 reads SGHTA; CDR2 reads FQGNSA. The CDR3 has 14 amino acids. V lost 5 bases and J 4 bases, leaving 14 bases between the germline ends. The CDR3 DNA is TGTGCCAGCAGCCCAGCCAGGGGTGGAGAGACCCAGTACTTC. It encodes CASSPARGGETQYF.

V usage is TRBV4-2 and J usage is TRBJ2-7; D gene ambiguous. This CDR3 comprises 14 residues. The V end was cut by 0 bases, the J end by 3 bases, with 9 bases between. The germline V gene has CDR1 LGHNA and CDR2 YNFKEQ. CDR3 DNA sequence: TGTGCCAGCAGCCAAGATACTACAAACTACGAGCAGTACTTC. As protein: CASSQDTTNYEQYF.

The chain couples TRBV7-2 to TRBJ1-5; TRBD1 matches 10 bases. J was trimmed by 2 bases and V by 3 bases; bases with no gene match: 7. Per the germline V gene, CDR1 is SGHTA and CDR2 is FQGNSA. CDR3 length: 17 residues. This chain's CDR3 is CASSLGQGNRGNQPQHF. CDR3 sequence (DNA): TGTGCCAGCAGCTTGGGACAGGGGAATCGGGGCAATCAGCCCCAGCATTTT.

The gene calls are TRBV10-3 and TRBJ1-5; a possible D gene is TRBD1 (5 bases). The germline V gene has CDR1 ENHRY and CDR2 SYGVKD. The V gene lost 8 bases and the J gene lost 4 bases, with 12 bases spanning the gap. The CDR3 is made up of 13 amino acids. The CDR3 sequence: CAIGSGVNQPQHF. DNA of the CDR3: TGTGCCATCGGATCGGGGGTAAATCAGCCCCAGCATTTT.

This clone came up once. The chain recombines TRBV15 with TRBJ1-2, with 9 bases fitting TRBD1. The germline gives CDR1 LNHNV, CDR2 YYDKDF (reference sequence). After removal of 0 bases from V and 0 bases from J, the junction contained 14 bases not matched to a gene. The CDR3 totals 20 residues. CDR3: CATSRDQLGTGYFSNYGYTF. CDR3 in DNA: TGTGCCACCAGCAGAGATCAGCTCGGGACAGGGTATTTTTCTAACTATGGCTACACCTTC. Filled out from reference TRBV15 and TRBJ1-2, the complete variable domain reads DAMVIQNPRYQVTQFGKPVTLSCSQTLNHNVMYWYQQKSSQAPKLLFHYYDKDFNNEADTPDNFQSRRPNTSFCFLDIRSPGLGDTAMYLCATSRDQLGTGYFSNYGYTFGSGTRLTVV.

The chain uses TRBV4-1 and TRBJ1-1, with 7 bases aligning to TRBD1. Trimming cost V 1 base and J 4 bases; bases outside gene matches: 9. Germline-derived CDR1 and CDR2 are MGHRA and YSYEKL. CDR3 length: 16 residues. The CDR3 is CASSQGTGLFSTEAFF. CDR3 nucleotide sequence: TGCGCCAGCAGCCAAGGGACAGGATTATTCAGCACTGAAGCTTTCTTT.

V is TRBV30 and J is TRBJ2-7, with D uncertain. The CDR3 runs 11 residues. Trimming cost V 4 bases and J 3 bases, with 7 bases left between them. CDR1 is GTSNPN and CDR2 is SVGIG in the germline V gene (reference sequence). The CDR3 protein is CAWKYGYEQYF. CDR3 in DNA: TGTGCCTGGAAGTACGGCTACGAGCAGTACTTC.

The chain links TRBV5-6 to TRBJ2-3, with 8 bases that match TRBD2. The length of the CDR3 is 14 residues. The ends lost 4 bases at V and 6 bases at J; junction bases unmatched: 7. Germline V gene lookup returns CDR1 SGHDT and CDR2 YYEEEE. This CDR3 reads CASSLGTRGDTQYF. CDR3 nucleotide sequence: TGTGCCAGCAGCCTAGGGACTAGAGGCGATACGCAGTATTTT.

The V and J genes are TRBV25-1 and TRBJ2-2; 8 nucleotides align to TRBD2. The V segment lost 5 bases and the J segment 2 bases; nucleotides outside the gene matches: 4. The CDR3 loop spans 15 amino acids. The V gene's germline CDR1 is MGHDK and CDR2 SYGVNS. The CDR3 bases are TGTGCCAGCAGTCTTAGCGGGGTTAACACCGGGGAGCTGTTTTTT. This translates into CASSLSGVNTGELFF.

The chain's CDR3 is CASSFSREESSYEQYF. The CDR3 DNA is TGTGCCAGCAGTTTCAGCCGGGAGGAAAGCTCCTACGAGCAGTACTTC. The rearrangement joins TRBV6-6 to TRBJ2-7, with 7 bases matching TRBD2. After removal of 4 bases from V and 0 bases from J, the junction contained 9 bases not matched to a gene. Germline assignment: CDR1 MNHNY and CDR2 SVGAGI (reference sequence). There are 16 residues in the CDR3.

The chain links TRBV29-1 to TRBJ1-5; the match to TRBD1 covers 7 bases. Germline V gene sequence: CDR1 SQVTM, CDR2 ANQGSEA. The J segment lost 7 bases and the V segment lost 5 bases, leaving 8 bases of the junction unmatched. The CDR3 consists of 13 residues. The DNA for the CDR3 is TGCAGCGTTACGACAGGGATAGGCCAGCCCCAGCATTTT. Translating gives CSVTTGIGQPQHF.

The chain recombines TRBV5-6 with TRBJ1-2; 7 bases line up with TRBD1. CDR3 length: 14 amino acids. The V segment lost 1 base and the J segment 4 bases; nucleotides outside the gene matches: 4. The germline CDR1 and CDR2 sequences are SGHDT and YYEEEE. This chain's CDR3 is CASSLRGGAYGYTF. In nucleotides, the CDR3 is TGTGCCAGCAGCTTGAGAGGGGGCGCCTATGGCTACACCTTC.

V is TRBV30 and J is TRBJ1-5; the D is unclear. This CDR3 comprises 13 residues. V shed 4 bases and J shed 6 bases, with 13 bases lying between them. Germline CDR1 reads GTSNPN; CDR2 reads SVGIG (reference sequence). The chain's CDR3 is CAWTLELGQPQHF. In nucleotides, the CDR3 is TGTGCCTGGACATTAGAACTCGGTCAGCCCCAGCATTTT.

The J gene is TRBJ1-2, the V gene TRBV19, with 10 nucleotides matching TRBD1. The junction had 5 bases not matched to a gene; V was cut back by 7 bases and J by 6 bases. CDR3 length: 13 residues. Per the germline V gene, CDR1 is LNHDA and CDR2 is SQIVND (reference sequence). CDR3 residues: CASTPDRGHGYTF. CDR3 DNA: TGTGCCAGTACCCCTGACAGGGGGCATGGCTACACCTTC.

The chain is built from TRBV7-6 and TRBJ2-3; 9 nucleotides line up with TRBD2. Losses at the gene ends were 3 bases for V and 5 bases for J; bases not matched to a gene: 9. The CDR3 consists of 16 residues. Germline-derived CDR1 and CDR2 are SGHVS and FNYEAQ. In DNA form, the CDR3 reads TGTGCCAGCAGCTTTTCGCTAGCGGGGTGGGTAGATACGCAGTATTTT. As protein: CASSFSLAGWVDTQYF.

This clone came up a few times. Germline is not matched at one junction end, which may reflect a read error. The gene calls are TRBV7-2 and TRBJ1-2; D might be TRBD1 (5 bases). The germline gives CDR1 SGHTA, CDR2 FQGNSA. The CDR3 spans 15 residues. This CDR3 reads CASSLGSTGVSGYPF. The CDR3 DNA is TGTGCCAGCAGCTTAGGCTCTACGGGGGTTTCTGGCTACCCCTTC.

This clone came up a few times. V is TRBV7-9 and J is TRBJ1-1; a possible D gene is TRBD1 (6 bases). V lost 8 bases and J 4 bases, leaving 17 bases between the germline ends. The CDR3 sequence is 14 residues long. Germline assignment: CDR1 SEHNR and CDR2 FQNEAQ (reference sequence). The chain's CDR3 is CASAPTPTGTEAFF. Written as DNA, the CDR3 is TGTGCCAGCGCACCTACCCCGACAGGCACTGAAGCTTTCTTT.

The V call is TRBV5-1, the J call TRBJ2-5, with D possibly being TRBD2 (6 bases). In germline, CDR1 is SGHRS, CDR2 YFSETQ. V was shortened by 2 bases and J by 2 bases, with 13 bases between the two germline ends. This CDR3 comprises 15 residues. The CDR3 DNA reads TGCGCCAGCAGCTTCGGCGGGGTTGGGCAAGAGACCCAGTACTTC. The encoded protein is CASSFGGVGQETQYF. Drawing the rest from reference TRBV5-1 and TRBJ2-5, the complete variable domain is KAGVTQTPRYLIKTRGQQVTLSCSPISGHRSVSWYQQTPGQGLQFLFEYFSETQRNKGNFPGRFSGRQFSNSRSEMNVSTLELGDSALYLCASSFGGVGQETQYFGPGTRLLVL.

This rearrangement joins TRBV4-2 to TRBJ2-7; tentative D call: TRBD2 (5 bases). The germline gives CDR1 LGHNA, CDR2 YNFKEQ. V lost 1 base to trimming and J lost 0 bases, with 19 bases between them. CDR3 size: 18 residues. The CDR3 reads CASSQGSPRETSSYEQYF. DNA of the CDR3: TGTGCCAGCAGCCAAGGATCTCCTCGAGAAACTAGCTCCTACGAGCAGTACTTC.

This chain uses TRBV7-3 with TRBJ1-1; D is perhaps TRBD1 (6 bases). Deletions cut 2 bases from V and 4 bases from J, with 17 bases between. The germline V gene encodes CDR1 SGHTA and CDR2 FQGTGA. CDR3 length equals 16 residues. The CDR3 DNA sequence: TGTGCCAGCAGCTTATTGCCCAGGGGCGGGGGCACTGAAGCTTTCTTT. Residues: CASSLLPRGGGTEAFF.

V gene TRBV9 combines with J gene TRBJ1-2; 8 bases agree with TRBD1. V shed 3 bases, J shed 6 bases, and the junction held 4 bases outside the gene matches. This CDR3 is built from 13 residues. Germline lookup yields CDR1 SGDLS and CDR2 YYNGEE. The chain's CDR3 is CASSAGQADGYTF. CDR3 nucleotide sequence: TGTGCCAGCAGCGCGGGACAGGCTGATGGCTACACCTTC.

In this sample, this clone turned up a few times. The chain combines TRBV19 with TRBJ1-5; maybe TRBD1 (6 bases). The V end lost 4 bases, the J end lost 1 base, and 14 bases lay between the germline ends. CDR3 length: 16 residues. The germline V gene encodes CDR1 LNHDA and CDR2 SQIVND (reference sequence). Here the CDR3 reads CASSTGQTISNQPQHF. As DNA, the CDR3 is TGTGCCAGTAGTACAGGACAGACGATAAGCAATCAGCCCCAGCATTTT.

The V call is TRBV7-9, the J call TRBJ1-1; possible D gene TRBD1, 6 bases. There are 14 residues in the CDR3. Trimming pared 2 bases from V and 0 bases from J, leaving 7 bases between. Germline CDR1 SEHNR, CDR2 FQNEAQ (reference sequence). DNA for the CDR3: TGTGCCAGCAGCTTAACAGGGTTGAACACTGAAGCTTTCTTT. This gives the protein CASSLTGLNTEAFF.

The CDR3 loop reads CASSLWQGMNTEAFF. DNA of the CDR3: TGCGCCAGCAGCTTGTGGCAGGGTATGAACACTGAAGCTTTCTTT. The gene calls are TRBV5-1 and TRBJ1-1, with D perhaps TRBD1 (5 bases). Germline loops: CDR1 SGHRS, CDR2 YFSETQ. This CDR3 contains 15 residues. V was shortened by 1 base and J by 0 bases, with 10 bases between the two germline ends.

V and J are TRBV28 and TRBJ1-1, with D uncertain. This CDR3 contains 14 residues. Trimming stripped 2 bases from V and 1 base from J, with 8 bases between. Germline lookup yields CDR1 MDHEN and CDR2 SYDVKM. Here the CDR3 reads CASSLMAGNTEAFF. In DNA, the CDR3 is TGTGCCAGCAGTTTAATGGCAGGGAACACTGAAGCTTTCTTT.

The chain couples TRBV9 to TRBJ1-2; maybe TRBD1 (6 bases). This CDR3 comprises 14 residues. The V and J ends lost 0 bases and 4 bases respectively, with 10 bases between them. CDR1 is SGDLS and CDR2 is YYNGEE in the germline V gene. The CDR3 bases are TGTGCCAGCAGCGTAGGAGGGGGAACCTATGGCTACACCTTC. Protein: CASSVGGGTYGYTF.

This chain joins TRBV7-7 and TRBJ1-1; 11 nucleotides match TRBD1. This CDR3 is 16 amino acids long. Germline V gene lookup returns CDR1 SSHAT and CDR2 FNYEAQ (reference sequence). After removal of 5 bases from V and 6 bases from J, the junction contained 11 bases not matched to a gene. This CDR3 reads CASSPITGQGEAEAFF. CDR3 in DNA: TGTGCCAGCAGCCCCATAACGGGACAGGGGGAGGCTGAAGCTTTCTTT.

The V and J genes are TRBV6-4 and TRBJ1-5; 10 bases agree with TRBD1. The V and J ends lost 3 bases and 4 bases, in that order; junction bases with no gene match: 9. Germline V lookup: CDR1 MRHNA, CDR2 SNTAGT. The CDR3 runs to 17 residues. The CDR3 region has the DNA TGTGCCAGCAGTGAAGGGGAAGGACAGGGGGTTAATCAGCCCCAGCATTTT. This encodes CASSEGEGQGVNQPQHF.

The chain is built from TRBV29-1 and TRBJ1-2; TRBD1 matches at 9 bases. Trimming at V came to 7 bases and at J to 8 bases, leaving 5 bases not matched to a gene. This CDR3 is built from 11 residues. Germline-derived CDR1 and CDR2 are SQVTM and ANQGSEA. CDR3 nucleotides: TGCAGCGGCCAGGGGACAGGGGGCTACACCTTC. Translating gives CSGQGTGGYTF.